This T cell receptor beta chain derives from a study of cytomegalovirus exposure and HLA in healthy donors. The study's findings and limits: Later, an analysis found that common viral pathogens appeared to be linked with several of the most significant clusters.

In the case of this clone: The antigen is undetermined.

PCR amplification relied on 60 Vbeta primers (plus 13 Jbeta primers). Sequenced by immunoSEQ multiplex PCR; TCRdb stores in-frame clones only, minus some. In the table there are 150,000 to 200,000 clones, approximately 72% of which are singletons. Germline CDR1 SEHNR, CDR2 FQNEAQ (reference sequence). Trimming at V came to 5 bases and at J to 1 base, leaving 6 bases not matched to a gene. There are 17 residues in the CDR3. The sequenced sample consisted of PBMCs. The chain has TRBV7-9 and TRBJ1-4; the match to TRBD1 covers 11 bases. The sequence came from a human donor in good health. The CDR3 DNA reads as TGTGCCAGCAGCGGGACAGGGGGAATGGTAACTAATGAAAAACTGTTTTTT. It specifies CASSGTGGMVTNEKLFF.